This T cell receptor beta chain was observed in a study of T cells expressing NK-cell markers. Study-wide context: Each TCR beta repertoire originated in sorted T cells that were CD3+CD56+NKG2C+, CD3+CD56+NKG2C- or CD3+CD56-NKG2C+. Findings of the study overall: The study found dominant NKG2C+ clonotypes at roughly 1.0-8% of CD8+ T cells in about six donors. The CD3+CD56-NKG2C+ fraction of a handful of donors was likewise dominated by these clonotypes.

5'RACE template switching with UMIs generated TCR beta cDNA. With the 5' RACE reads reprocessed, TCRdb shows one record per CDR3 protein and no DNA. This sample's clone table lists hundreds of thousands of distinct CDR3 sequences. A note on this clonotype: Its antigen is undetermined.

This CDR3 comprises 13 residues. Germline V gives CDR1 SGHRS, CDR2 YFSETQ. This sequence originates from a man between 18 and 35 years old in good health. This chain connects TRBV5-1 to TRBJ2-1; TCRdb's assignment of TRBD2 cannot be checked, as there is no DNA. The sample taken for sequencing was blood T cells: a sorted CD56 or NKG2C T cell subset, CD4+ or CD8+ T cells, or bulk PBMC T cells (not recorded which). CDR3 sequence reads: CASSGGYLPEQFF.